This T cell receptor (beta chain) derives from a study of blood T cell repertoires in COVID-19. Whole-study context: Sites in the United States, Italy and Spain provided acute and convalescent COVID-19 samples. From T cells, B-cell-depleted T cells, or PBMCs came the material, which was cDNA or gDNA.

Original analysis: From reference gene primer amplification, estimates of nucleated cell counts were derived. Clones were sequenced by immunoSEQ multiplex PCR, and TCRdb holds only the in-frame ones, with some missing. V, J and clone size reflect that table, while D and trimming were determined from the DNA. The table records around 130,000 clones, around 80% of them present only once. The CDR3 is 13 residues long. CDR1 is GTSNPN, CDR2 SVGIG, per germline (reference sequence). The V and J ends lost 3 bases and 8 bases, in that order; junction bases with no gene match: 4. The source material was peripheral blood. The clonotype comes from a woman aged 60 to 75 with acute or convalescent COVID-19. This chain links TRBV30 with TRBJ1-4; TRBD1 matches at 9 bases. The CDR3 is CAWRGTGHEKLFF. DNA for the CDR3: TGTGCCTGGAGGGGGACAGGGCACGAAAAACTGTTTTTT.